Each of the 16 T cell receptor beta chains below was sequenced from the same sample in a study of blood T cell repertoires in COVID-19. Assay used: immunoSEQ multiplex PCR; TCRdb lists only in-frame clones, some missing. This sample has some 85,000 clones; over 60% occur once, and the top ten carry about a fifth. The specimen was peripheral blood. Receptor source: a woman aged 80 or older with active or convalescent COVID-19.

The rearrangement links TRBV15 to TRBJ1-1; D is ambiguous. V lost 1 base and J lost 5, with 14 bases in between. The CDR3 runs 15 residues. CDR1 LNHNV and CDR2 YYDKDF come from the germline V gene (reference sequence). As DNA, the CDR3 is TGTGCCACCAGCAGAGTGAGGCAAACTGGGACTGAAGCTTTCTTT. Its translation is CATSRVRQTGTEAFF.

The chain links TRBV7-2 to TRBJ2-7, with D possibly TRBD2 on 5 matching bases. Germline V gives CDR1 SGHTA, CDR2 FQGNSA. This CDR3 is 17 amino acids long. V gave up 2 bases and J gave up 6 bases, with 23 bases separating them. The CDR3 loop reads CASSLFGRGDLSIEQYF. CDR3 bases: TGTGCCAGCAGCTTATTCGGTCGGGGAGACCTTTCGATCGAGCAGTACTTC.

The CDR3, as DNA: TGTGCCAGCAGTGAGGCCAGGGTGGGTTTAGGGGTGGATTCACCCCTCCACTTT. The encoded protein is CASSEARVGLGVDSPLHF. This sequence joins TRBV2 and TRBJ1-6; possible D gene TRBD1, 5 bases. This CDR3 is 18 amino acids long. Trimming took 3 bases from V and 8 from J, leaving 23 bases between them. Germline values: CDR1 SNHLY, CDR2 FYNNEI. The full variable domain, its missing parts supplied by reference TRBV2 and TRBJ1-6, is EPEVTQTPSHQVTQMGQEVILRCVPISNHLYFYWYRQILGQKVEFLVSFYNNEISEKSEIFDDQFSVERPDGSNFTLKIRSTKLEDSAMYFCASSEARVGLGVDSPLHFGNGTRLTVT.

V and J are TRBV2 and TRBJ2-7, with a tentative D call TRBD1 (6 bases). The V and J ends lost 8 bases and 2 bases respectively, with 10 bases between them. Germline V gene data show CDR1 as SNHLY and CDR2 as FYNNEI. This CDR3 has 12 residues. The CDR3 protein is CASRQETYEQYF. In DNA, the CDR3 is TGTGCCAGCCGACAGGAGACCTACGAGCAGTACTTC.

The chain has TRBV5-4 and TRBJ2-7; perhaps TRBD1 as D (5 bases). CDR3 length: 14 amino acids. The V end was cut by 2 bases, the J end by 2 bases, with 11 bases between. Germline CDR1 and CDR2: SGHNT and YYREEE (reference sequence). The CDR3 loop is CASSFGARAYEQYF. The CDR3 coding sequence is TGTGCCAGCAGCTTTGGGGCCCGTGCCTACGAGCAGTACTTC.

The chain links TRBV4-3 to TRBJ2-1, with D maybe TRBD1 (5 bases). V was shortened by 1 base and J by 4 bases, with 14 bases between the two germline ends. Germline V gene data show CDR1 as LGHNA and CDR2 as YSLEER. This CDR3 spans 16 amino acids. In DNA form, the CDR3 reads TGCGCCAGCAGCCAAGTTCGGACAAACAAATACAATGAGCAGTTCTTC. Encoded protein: CASSQVRTNKYNEQFF.

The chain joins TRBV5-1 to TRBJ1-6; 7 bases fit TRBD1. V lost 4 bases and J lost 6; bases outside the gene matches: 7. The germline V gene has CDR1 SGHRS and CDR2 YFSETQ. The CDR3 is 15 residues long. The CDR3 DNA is TGCGCCAGCAGCGCCGGGACAGAACCTAATTCACCCCTCCACTTT. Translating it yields CASSAGTEPNSPLHF. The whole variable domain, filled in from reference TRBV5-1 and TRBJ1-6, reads KAGVTQTPRYLIKTRGQQVTLSCSPISGHRSVSWYQQTPGQGLQFLFEYFSETQRNKGNFPGRFSGRQFSNSRSEMNVSTLELGDSALYLCASSAGTEPNSPLHFGNGTRLTVT.

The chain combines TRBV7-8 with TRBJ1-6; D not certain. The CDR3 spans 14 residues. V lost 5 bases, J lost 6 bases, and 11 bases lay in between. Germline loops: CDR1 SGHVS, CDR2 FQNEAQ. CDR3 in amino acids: CASSPLGPNSPLHF. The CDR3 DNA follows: TGTGCCAGCAGCCCACTGGGCCCTAATTCACCCCTCCACTTT. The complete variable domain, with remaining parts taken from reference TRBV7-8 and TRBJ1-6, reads GAGVSQSPRYKVAKRGQDVALRCDPISGHVSLFWYQQALGQGPEFLTYFQNEAQLDKSGLPSDRFFAERPEGSVSTLKIQRTQQEDSAVYLCASSPLGPNSPLHFGNGTRLTVT.

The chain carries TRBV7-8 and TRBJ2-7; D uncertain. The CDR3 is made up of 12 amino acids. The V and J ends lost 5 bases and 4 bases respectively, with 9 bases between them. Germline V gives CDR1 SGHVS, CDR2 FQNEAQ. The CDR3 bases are TGTGCCAGCAGCCAGCGCGGTTACGAGCAGTACTTC. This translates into CASSQRGYEQYF. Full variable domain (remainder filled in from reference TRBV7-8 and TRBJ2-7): GAGVSQSPRYKVAKRGQDVALRCDPISGHVSLFWYQQALGQGPEFLTYFQNEAQLDKSGLPSDRFFAERPEGSVSTLKIQRTQQEDSAVYLCASSQRGYEQYFGPGTRLTVT.

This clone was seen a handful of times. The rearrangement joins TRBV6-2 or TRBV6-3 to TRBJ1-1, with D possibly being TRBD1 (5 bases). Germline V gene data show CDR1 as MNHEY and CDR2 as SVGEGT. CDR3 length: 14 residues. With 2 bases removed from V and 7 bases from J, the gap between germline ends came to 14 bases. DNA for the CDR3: TGTGCCAGCAGTTACGTAGGGAGGAGGGGTGAAGCTTTCTTT. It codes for CASSYVGRRGEAFF.

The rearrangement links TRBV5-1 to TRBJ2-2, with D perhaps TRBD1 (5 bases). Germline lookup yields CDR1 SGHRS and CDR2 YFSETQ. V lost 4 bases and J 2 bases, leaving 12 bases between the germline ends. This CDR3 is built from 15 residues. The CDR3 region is CASSRQNLNTGELFF. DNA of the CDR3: TGCGCCAGCAGCCGACAGAACCTAAACACCGGGGAGCTGTTTTTT.

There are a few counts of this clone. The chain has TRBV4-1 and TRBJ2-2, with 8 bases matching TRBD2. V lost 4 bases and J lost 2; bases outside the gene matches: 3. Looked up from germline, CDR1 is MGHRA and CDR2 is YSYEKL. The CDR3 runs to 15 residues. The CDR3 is CASSLGTSNTGELFF. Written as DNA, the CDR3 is TGCGCCAGCAGCCTCGGGACTAGTAACACCGGGGAGCTGTTTTTT.

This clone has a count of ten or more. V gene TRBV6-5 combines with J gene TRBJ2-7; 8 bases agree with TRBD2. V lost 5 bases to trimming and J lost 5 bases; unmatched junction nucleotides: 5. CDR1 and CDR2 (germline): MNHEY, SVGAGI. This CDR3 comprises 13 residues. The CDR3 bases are TGTGCCAGCAGTCCCGGGGGGGGCGACGAGCAGTACTTC. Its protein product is CASSPGGGDEQYF.

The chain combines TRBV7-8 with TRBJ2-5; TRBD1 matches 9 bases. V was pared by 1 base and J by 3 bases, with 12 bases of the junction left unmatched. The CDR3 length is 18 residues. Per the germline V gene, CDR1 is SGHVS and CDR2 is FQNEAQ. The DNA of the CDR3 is TGTGCCAGCAGCTTAGACCCTCCCTGGGGACAGGGAGAAGAGACCCAGTACTTC. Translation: CASSLDPPWGQGEETQYF.

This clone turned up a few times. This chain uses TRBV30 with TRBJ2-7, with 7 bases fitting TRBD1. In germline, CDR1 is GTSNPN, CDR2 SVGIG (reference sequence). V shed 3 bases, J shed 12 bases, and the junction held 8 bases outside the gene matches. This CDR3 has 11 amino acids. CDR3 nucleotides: TGTGCCTGGAGCACAGGGGTACAACTGTACTTC. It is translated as CAWSTGVQLYF.

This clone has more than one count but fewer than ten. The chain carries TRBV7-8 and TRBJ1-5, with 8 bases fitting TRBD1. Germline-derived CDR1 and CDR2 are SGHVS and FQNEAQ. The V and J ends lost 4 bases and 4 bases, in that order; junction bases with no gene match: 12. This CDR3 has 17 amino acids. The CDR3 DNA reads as TGTGCCAGCAGCTCCCGAAGACAGGGGTTATCAAATCAGCCCCAGCATTTT. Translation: CASSSRRQGLSNQPQHF.